This entry lists 3 T cell receptor beta chains sequenced from one sample in a study of CD8+ T cells in alopecia areata. RNA extraction and reverse transcription yielded cDNA as sequencing template. TCRdb keeps only in-frame clones here, not all; method: immunoSEQ multiplex PCR. Found here are hundreds of thousands of clones, roughly two fifths of them singletons; the top ten hold 0.4% to 0.55%. Treatment defined: oral pan-JAK inhibitor, 5-10 mg twice daily. This material consisted of CD4+ T cells sorted from blood, taken at approximately week 30, from a patient treated with tofacitinib. These receptors were collected from a human donor with alopecia areata.

This clone was counted between two and nine times. The chain couples TRBV5-1 to TRBJ2-5; 7 bases agree with TRBD1. Trimming cost V 6 bases and J 11 bases; bases outside gene matches: 13. CDR1 is SGHRS and CDR2 is YFSETQ in the germline V gene. This CDR3 contains 13 residues. The CDR3 reads CASTFEGAREQYF. DNA of the CDR3: TGCGCCAGCACCTTTGAGGGGGCGAGGGAGCAGTACTTC.

This clone appeared a few times. This CDR3 is CATSRDPAGGDTQYF. DNA of the CDR3: TGTGCCACCAGCAGAGATCCAGCGGGGGGAGATACGCAGTATTTT. The gene calls are TRBV15 and TRBJ2-3, with TRBD2 identical over 9 bases. CDR1 is LNHNV and CDR2 is YYDKDF in the germline V gene (reference sequence). The CDR3 is 15 amino acids. V lost 0 bases and J lost 5; bases outside the gene matches: 3.

The chain recombines TRBV6-5 with TRBJ2-7; TRBD1 matches at 7 bases. Germline lookup yields CDR1 MNHEY and CDR2 SVGAGI. The ends lost 5 bases at V and 3 bases at J; junction bases unmatched: 7. The CDR3 totals 14 residues. The CDR3 region is CASSGDRDLYEQYF. DNA of the CDR3: TGTGCCAGCAGTGGGGACAGAGACCTCTACGAGCAGTACTTC.